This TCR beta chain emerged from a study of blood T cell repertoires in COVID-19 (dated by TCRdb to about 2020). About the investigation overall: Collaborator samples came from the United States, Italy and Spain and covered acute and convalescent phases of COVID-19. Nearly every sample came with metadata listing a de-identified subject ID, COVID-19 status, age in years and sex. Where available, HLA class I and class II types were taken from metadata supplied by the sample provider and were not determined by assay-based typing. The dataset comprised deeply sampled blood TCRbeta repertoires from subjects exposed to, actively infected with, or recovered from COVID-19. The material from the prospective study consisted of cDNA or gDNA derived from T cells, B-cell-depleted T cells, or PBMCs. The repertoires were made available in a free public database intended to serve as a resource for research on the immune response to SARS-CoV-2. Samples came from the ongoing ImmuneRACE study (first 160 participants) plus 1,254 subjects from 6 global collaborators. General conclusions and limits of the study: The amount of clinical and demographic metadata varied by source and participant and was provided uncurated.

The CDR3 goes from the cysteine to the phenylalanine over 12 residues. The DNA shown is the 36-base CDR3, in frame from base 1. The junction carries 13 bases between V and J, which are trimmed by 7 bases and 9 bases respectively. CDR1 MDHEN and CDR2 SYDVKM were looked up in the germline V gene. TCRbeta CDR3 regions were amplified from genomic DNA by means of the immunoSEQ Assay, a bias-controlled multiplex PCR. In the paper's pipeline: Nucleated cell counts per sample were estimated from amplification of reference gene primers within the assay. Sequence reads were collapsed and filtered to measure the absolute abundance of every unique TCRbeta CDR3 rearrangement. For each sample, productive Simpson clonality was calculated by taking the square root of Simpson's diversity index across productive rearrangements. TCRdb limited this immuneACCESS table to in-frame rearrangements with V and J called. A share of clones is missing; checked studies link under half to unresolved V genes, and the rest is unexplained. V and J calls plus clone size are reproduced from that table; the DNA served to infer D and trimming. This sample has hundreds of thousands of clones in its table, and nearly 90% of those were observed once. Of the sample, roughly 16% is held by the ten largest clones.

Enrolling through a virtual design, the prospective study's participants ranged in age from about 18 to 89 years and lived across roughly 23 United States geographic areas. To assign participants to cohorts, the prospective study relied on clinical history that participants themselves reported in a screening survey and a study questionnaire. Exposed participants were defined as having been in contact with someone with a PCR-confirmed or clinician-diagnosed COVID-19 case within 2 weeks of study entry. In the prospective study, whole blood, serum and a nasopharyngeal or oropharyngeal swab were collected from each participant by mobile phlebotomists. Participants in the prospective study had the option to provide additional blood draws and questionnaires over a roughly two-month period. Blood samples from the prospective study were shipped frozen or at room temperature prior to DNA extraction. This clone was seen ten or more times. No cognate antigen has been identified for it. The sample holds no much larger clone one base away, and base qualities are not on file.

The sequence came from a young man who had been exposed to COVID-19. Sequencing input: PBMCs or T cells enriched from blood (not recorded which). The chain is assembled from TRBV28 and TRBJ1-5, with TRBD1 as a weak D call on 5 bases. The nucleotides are TGTGCCAGCATCTCCTGGGGCTCGCCCCAGCATTTT. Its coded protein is CASISWGSPQHF.